The 3 T cell receptor beta chains below were found in one sample sequenced in a study. Cells sorted as Tregs were CD4+, CD25+ and CD127-/low. TCRdb recomputed calls from the 5' RACE reads with MiXCR, one row per CDR3 protein. The table lists thousands of distinct CDR3 sequences, under 50% of them singletons. Input material: Tregs sorted from a lymph node. These receptor sequences come from a female donor with breast cancer.

The chain couples TRBV10-3 to TRBJ2-3, with 11 bases matching TRBD2. V was pared by 6 bases and J by 2 bases, with 7 bases of the junction left unmatched. Germline lookup yields CDR1 ENHRY and CDR2 SYGVKD. The CDR3 runs 16 residues. The CDR3 nucleotides are TGTGCCATCAGCACTAGCGGGAGAGGTGTCACAGATACGCAGTATTTT. Amino acid sequence: CAISTSGRGVTDTQYF.

Notes on this clonotype: Compared with germline, one end of the junction differs, possibly owing to a read error. The chain has TRBV10-3 and TRBJ1-1, with 10 bases lining up with TRBD1. The CDR3 runs 18 residues. CDR1 and CDR2 (germline): ENHRY, SYGVKD. Here the CDR3 reads CAIGESGTGVMADTEAFF. The CDR3 nucleotides read TGTGCCATCGGTGAGTCTGGGACAGGGGTGATGGCGGACACTGAAGCTTTCTTT.

This clonotype was seen only a few times. The CDR3 reads CASSFAGAMNTEAFF. The DNA for the CDR3 is TGCGCCAGCAGCTTTGCGGGGGCTATGAACACTGAAGCTTTCTTT. The chain employs TRBV5-1 and TRBJ1-1; perhaps TRBD1 as D (6 bases). CDR3 size: 15 residues. V was trimmed by 2 bases and J by 0 bases, leaving 11 bases between them. The germline CDR1 and CDR2 sequences are SGHRS and YFSETQ.